The text below deals with one T cell receptor beta chain. The target antigen is unknown. Time point indicated: newly diagnosed GD, antithyroid drugs for less than 3 months. From RNA extracted from PBMCs, the TCR library was made. Building of the TCR beta libraries involved iRepertoire HTBI primers and Arm-PCR of CDR3 regions. MiXCR was run by TCRdb on the multiplex PCR reads, yielding one entry per CDR3 protein. The sample lists approximately 490,000 distinct CDR3 sequences, about 17% occurring once. The data are from a study of regulatory T cells in long-lasting Graves disease. Study findings and constraints: Owing to a sample size that was small, accuracy may have been reduced.

Germline CDR1 reads MGHDK; CDR2 reads SYGVNS. The CDR3 extends over 15 amino acids. Trimming at V came to 3 bases and at J to 7 bases, leaving 7 bases not matched to a gene. The same data also contributed to another study, on T cells in Graves' hyperthyroidism and ophthalmopathy.

Material: peripheral blood mononuclear cells (PBMCs), obtained at new diagnosis, from a patient treated with antithyroid drugs. The TCR was taken from a middle-aged man with Graves disease. The V call is TRBV25-1, the J call TRBJ2-7; 12 nucleotides agree with TRBD1. In DNA form, the CDR3 reads TGTGCCAGCAGTGATGGGGGACAGGGGGCAAGAGAGCAGTACTTC. It is translated as CASSDGGQGAREQYF.